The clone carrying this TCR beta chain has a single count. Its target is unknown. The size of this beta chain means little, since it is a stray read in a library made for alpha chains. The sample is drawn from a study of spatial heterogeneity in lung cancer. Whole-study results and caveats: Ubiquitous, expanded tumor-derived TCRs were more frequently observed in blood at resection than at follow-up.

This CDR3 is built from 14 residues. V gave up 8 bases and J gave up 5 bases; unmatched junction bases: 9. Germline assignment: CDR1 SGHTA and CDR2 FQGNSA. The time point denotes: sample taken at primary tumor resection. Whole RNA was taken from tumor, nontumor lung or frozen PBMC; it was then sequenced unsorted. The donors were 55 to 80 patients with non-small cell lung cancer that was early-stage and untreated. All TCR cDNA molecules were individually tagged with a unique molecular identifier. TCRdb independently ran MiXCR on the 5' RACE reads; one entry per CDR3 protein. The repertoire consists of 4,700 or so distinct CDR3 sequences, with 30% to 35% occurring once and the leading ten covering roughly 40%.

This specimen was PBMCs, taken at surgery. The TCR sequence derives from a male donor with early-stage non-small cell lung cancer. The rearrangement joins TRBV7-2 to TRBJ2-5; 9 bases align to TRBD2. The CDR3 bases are TGTGCCAGCGAGAGAGGACTAGCGACGGAGACCCAGTACTTC. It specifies CASERGLATETQYF.